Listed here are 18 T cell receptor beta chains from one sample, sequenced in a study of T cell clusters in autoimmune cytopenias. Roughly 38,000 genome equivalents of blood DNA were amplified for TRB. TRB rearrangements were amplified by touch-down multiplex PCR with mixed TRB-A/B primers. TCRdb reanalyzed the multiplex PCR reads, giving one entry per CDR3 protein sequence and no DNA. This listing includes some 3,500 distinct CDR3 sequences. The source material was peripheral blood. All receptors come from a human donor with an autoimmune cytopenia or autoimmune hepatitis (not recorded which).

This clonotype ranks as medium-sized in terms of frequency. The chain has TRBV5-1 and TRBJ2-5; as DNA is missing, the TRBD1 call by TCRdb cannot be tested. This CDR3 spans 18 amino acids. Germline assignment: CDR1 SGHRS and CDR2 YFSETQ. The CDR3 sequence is CASSPGLAASGGPETQYF. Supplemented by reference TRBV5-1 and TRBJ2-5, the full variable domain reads KAGVTQTPRYLIKTRGQQVTLSCSPISGHRSVSWYQQTPGQGLQFLFEYFSETQRNKGNFPGRFSGRQFSNSRSEMNVSTLELGDSALYLCASSPGLAASGGPETQYFGPGTRLLVL.

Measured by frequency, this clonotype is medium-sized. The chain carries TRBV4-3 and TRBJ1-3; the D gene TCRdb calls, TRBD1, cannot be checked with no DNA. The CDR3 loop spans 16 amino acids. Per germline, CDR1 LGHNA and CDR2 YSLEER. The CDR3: CASSQSDSASGNTIYF.

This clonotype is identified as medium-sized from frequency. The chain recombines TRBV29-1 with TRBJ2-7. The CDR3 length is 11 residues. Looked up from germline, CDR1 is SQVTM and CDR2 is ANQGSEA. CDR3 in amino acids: CSVVRGYEQYF.

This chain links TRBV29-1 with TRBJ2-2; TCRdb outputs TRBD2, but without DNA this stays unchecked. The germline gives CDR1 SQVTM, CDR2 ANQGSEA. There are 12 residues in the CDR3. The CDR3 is CSGLAGDKELFF.

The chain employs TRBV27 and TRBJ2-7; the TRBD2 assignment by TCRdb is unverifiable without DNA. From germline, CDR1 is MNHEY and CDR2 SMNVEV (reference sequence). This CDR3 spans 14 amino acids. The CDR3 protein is CASSQIGTSWEQYF.

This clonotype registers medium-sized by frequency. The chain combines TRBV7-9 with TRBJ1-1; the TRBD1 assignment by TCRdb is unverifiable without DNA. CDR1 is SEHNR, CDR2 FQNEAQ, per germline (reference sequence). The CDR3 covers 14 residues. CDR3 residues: CASSLQGANTEAFF.

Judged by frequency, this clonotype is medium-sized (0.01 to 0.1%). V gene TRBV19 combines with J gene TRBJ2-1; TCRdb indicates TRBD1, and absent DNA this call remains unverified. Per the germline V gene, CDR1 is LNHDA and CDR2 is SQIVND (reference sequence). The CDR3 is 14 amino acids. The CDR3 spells CASQFPGQNNEQFF.

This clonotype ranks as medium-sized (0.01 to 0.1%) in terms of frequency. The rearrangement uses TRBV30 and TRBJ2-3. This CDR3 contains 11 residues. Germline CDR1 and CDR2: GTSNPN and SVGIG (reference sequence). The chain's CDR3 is CAVESTDTQYF.

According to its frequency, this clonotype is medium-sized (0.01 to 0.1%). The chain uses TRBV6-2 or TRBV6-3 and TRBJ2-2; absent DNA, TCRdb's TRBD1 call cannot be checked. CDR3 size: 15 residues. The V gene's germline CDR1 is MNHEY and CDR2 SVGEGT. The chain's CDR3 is CASSLRQGRTGELFF.

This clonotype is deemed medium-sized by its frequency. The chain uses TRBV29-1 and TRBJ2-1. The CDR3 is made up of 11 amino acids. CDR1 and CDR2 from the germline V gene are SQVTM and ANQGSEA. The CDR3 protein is CSVHYYNEQFF.

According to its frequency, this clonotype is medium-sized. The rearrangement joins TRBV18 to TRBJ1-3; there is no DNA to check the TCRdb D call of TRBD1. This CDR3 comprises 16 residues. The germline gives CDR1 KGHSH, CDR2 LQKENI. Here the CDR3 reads CASSPDRPRSGNTIYF.

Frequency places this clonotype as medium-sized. CDR3 sequence reads: CASSIRLAGVLAETQYF. V and J are TRBV19 and TRBJ2-5; TCRdb's D call of TRBD2 is untestable without DNA. The CDR3 is 17 amino acids. Germline V gives CDR1 LNHDA, CDR2 SQIVND (reference sequence).

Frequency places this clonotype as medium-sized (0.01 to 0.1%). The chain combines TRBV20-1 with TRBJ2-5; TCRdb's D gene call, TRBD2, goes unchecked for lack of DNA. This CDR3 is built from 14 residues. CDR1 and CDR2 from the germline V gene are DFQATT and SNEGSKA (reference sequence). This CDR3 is CSASLRLAVETQYF.

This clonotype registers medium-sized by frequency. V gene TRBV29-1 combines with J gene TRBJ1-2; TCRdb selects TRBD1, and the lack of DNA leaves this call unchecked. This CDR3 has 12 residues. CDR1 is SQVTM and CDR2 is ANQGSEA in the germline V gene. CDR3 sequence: CSVSRGSYGYTF.

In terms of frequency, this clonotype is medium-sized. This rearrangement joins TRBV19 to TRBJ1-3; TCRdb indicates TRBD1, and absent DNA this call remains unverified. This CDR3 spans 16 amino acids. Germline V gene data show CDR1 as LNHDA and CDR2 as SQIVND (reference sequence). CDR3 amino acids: CASVPGQGSLQNTIYF.

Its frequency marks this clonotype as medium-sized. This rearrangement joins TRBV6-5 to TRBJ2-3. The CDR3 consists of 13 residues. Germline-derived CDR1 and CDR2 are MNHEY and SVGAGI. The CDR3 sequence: CASSDGITDTQYF.

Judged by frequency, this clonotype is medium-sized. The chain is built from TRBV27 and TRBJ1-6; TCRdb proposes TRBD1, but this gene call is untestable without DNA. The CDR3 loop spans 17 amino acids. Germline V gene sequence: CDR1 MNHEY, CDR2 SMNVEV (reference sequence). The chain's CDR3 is CASQGRGVRSYNSPLHF.

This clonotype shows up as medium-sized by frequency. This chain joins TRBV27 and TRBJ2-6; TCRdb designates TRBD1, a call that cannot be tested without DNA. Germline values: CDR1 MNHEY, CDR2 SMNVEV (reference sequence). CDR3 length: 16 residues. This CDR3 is CASSRDREAGANVLTF.